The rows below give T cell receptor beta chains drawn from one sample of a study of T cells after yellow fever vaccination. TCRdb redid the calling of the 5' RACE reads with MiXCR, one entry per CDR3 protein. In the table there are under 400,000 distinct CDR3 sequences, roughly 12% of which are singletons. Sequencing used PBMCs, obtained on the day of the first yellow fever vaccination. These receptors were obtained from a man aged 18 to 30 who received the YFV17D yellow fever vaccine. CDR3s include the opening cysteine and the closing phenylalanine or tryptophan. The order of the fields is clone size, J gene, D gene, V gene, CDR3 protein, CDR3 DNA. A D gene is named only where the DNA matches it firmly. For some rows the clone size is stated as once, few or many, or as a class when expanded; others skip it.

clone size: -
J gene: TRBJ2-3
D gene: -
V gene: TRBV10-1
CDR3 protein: CASSGGDPRTGGTDTQYF
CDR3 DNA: TGCGCCAGCAGCGGAGGGGACCCCCGGACAGGCGGGACAGATACGCAGTATTTT

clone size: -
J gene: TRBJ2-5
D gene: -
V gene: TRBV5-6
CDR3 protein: CASSRPRGGKQETQYF
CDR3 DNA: TGTGCCAGCAGCCGTCCTAGGGGGGGGAAGCAAGAGACCCAGTACTTC

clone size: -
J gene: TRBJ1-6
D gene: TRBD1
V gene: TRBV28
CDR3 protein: CASSSGQFNSPLHF
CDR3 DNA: TGTGCCAGCAGCTCGGGACAGTTTAATTCACCCCTCCACTTT

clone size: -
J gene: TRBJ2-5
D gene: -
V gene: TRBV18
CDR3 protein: CASSPFVGAETQYF
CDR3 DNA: TGTGCCAGCTCACCCTTCGTCGGGGCCGAGACCCAGTACTTC

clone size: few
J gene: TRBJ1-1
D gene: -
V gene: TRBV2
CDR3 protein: CARTSTLRATNTEAFF
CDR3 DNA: TGTGCCAGAACTTCTACCCTCCGGGCCACGAACACTGAAGCTTTCTTT

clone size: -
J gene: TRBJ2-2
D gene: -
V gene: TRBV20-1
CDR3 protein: CSARDSRGTGELFF
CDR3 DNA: TGCAGTGCTAGAGATTCCCGGGGAACCGGGGAGCTGTTTTTT

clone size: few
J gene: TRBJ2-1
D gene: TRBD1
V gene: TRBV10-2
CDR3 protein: CASSVLGTGGYNEQFF
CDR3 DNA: TGCGCCAGCAGTGTGTTGGGGACAGGGGGCTACAATGAGCAGTTCTTC

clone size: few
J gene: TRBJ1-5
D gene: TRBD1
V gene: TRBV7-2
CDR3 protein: CASSAGTGIGQPQHF
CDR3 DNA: TGTGCCAGCAGCGCCGGGACAGGGATCGGTCAGCCCCAGCATTTT

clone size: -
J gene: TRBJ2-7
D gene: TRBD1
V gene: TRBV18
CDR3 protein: CASSPGTGMWEQYF
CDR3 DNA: TGTGCCAGCTCACCAGGGACAGGGATGTGGGAGCAGTACTTC

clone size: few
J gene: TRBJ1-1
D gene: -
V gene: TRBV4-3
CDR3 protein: CASSQEGVQAFF
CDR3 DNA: TGCGCCAGCAGCCAGGAGGGGGTCCAAGCTTTCTTT

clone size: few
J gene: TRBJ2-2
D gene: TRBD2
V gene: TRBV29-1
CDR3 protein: CSVERLAENTGELFF
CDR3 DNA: TGCAGCGTTGAACGGCTAGCGGAAAACACCGGGGAGCTGTTTTTT

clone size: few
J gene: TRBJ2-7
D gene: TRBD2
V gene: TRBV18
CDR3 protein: CASSPPASGGYEQYF
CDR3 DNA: TGTGCCAGCTCACCACCGGCTAGCGGGGGTTACGAGCAGTACTTC

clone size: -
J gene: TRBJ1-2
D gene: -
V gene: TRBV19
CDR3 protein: CASSPNPQGDHGYTF
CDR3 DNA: TGTGCCAGTAGCCCTAATCCTCAGGGTGACCATGGCTACACCTTC

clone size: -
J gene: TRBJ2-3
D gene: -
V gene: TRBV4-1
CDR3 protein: CASSHRDNTDTQYF
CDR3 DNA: TGCGCCAGCAGCCACCGGGACAACACAGATACGCAGTATTTT

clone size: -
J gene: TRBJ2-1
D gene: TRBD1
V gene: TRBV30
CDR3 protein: CAWTEQGNEQFF
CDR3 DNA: TGTGCCTGGACAGAACAGGGGAATGAGCAGTTCTTC

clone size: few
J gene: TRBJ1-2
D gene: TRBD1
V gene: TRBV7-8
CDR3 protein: CASSPGTGGHGYTF
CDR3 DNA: TGTGCCAGCAGCCCCGGGACAGGGGGCCATGGCTACACCTTC

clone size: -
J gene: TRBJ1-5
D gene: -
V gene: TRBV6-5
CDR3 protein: CASSYGENQPQHF
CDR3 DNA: TGTGCCAGCAGTTACGGGGAGAATCAGCCCCAGCATTTT

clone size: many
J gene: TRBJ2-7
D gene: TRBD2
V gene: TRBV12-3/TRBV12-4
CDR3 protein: CASSGTTYEQYF
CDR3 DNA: TGTGCCAGCAGCGGGACTACCTACGAGCAGTACTTC

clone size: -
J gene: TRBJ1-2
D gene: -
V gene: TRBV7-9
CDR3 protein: CASSLAPAGYHYGYTF
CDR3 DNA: TGTGCCAGCAGCTTAGCCCCTGCAGGGTATCACTATGGCTACACCTTC

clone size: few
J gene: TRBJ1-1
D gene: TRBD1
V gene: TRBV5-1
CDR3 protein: CASESGGTAGTEAFF
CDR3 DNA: TGCGCCAGCGAGTCCGGGGGGACAGCCGGAACTGAAGCTTTCTTT

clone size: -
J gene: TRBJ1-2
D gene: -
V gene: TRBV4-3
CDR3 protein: CASSQEAGDYGYTF
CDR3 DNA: TGCGCCAGCAGCCAAGAGGCAGGGGACTATGGCTACACCTTC

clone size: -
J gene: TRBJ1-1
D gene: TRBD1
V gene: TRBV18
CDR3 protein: CASSPPDRGLNTEAFF
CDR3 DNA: TGTGCCAGCTCACCACCTGACAGGGGATTGAACACTGAAGCTTTCTTT

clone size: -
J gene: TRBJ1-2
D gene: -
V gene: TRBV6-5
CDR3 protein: CASSYSLRDRQSYGYTF
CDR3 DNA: TGTGCCAGCAGTTACTCGCTACGGGACCGACAAAGCTATGGCTACACCTTC

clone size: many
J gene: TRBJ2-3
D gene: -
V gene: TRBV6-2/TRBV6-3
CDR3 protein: CASSYWASTDTQYF
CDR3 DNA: TGTGCCAGCAGTTACTGGGCTAGCACAGATACGCAGTATTTT

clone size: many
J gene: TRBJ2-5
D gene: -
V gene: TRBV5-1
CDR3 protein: CASSLGERIQETQYF
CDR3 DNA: TGCGCCAGCAGCTTGGGGGAACGTATACAAGAGACCCAGTACTTC

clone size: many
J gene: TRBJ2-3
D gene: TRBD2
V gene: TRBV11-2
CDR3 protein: CASSFRLSPGLAESTDTQYF
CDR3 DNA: TGTGCCAGCAGCTTCCGCCTTTCACCGGGACTAGCGGAGAGCACAGATACGCAGTATTTT

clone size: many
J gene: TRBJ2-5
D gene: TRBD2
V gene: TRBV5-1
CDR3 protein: CASSLGLAGASESTQYF
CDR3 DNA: TGCGCCAGCAGCTTGGGACTAGCGGGGGCCTCGGAGTCGACCCAGTACTTC